This paragraph reports one T cell receptor (beta chain). Its antigen is not identified. The entry originates in a study of PD-1 blockade in classical Hodgkin lymphoma. Points from the study as a whole: Undefined causes, possibly disease activity or prior therapy, underlie the repertoire differences. At baseline, newly diagnosed patients reportedly showed less TCR diversity than healthy donors.

Assay: immunoSEQ multiplex PCR; the TCRdb copy retains only in-frame clones and omits some. The sample lists about 26,000 clones, roughly two thirds seen once, with about 10% in the top ten. All patients experienced relapse after autologous stem cell transplantation, and brentuximab vedotin exposure was variable. Best response was recorded as complete response, partial response or progressive disease. This clonotype was sampled from a human donor with classical Hodgkin lymphoma. The sequencing used peripheral blood mononuclear cells (PBMCs), collected before the second cycle of nivolumab.

CDR3 nucleotides: TGTGCCTGGAGAAACTTTTATTCACCCCTCCACTTT. Its translation: CAWRNFYSPLHF. The V gene is TRBV30, the J gene TRBJ1-6; D gene ambiguous. The CDR3 contains 12 residues. Deletions cut 3 bases from V and 8 bases from J, with 8 bases between. Germline lookup yields CDR1 GTSNPN and CDR2 SVGIG (reference sequence). The variable domain in full, completed from reference TRBV30 and TRBJ1-6, reads SQTIHQWPATLVQPVGSPLSLECTVEGTSNPNLYWYRQAAGRGLQLLFYSVGIGQISSEVPQNLSASRPQDRQFILSSKKLLLSDSGFYLCAWRNFYSPLHFGNGTRLTVT.